This T cell receptor (beta chain) emerged from a study of blood T cell repertoires in COVID-19. There are 15 residues in the CDR3. Sequencing used immunoSEQ multiplex PCR; TCRdb keeps in-frame clones, though not all of them. The repertoire holds 410,000 or so clones, with around 91% as singletons. Sample: peripheral blood. This sequence was found in a middle-aged woman with COVID-19, enrolled during active disease. The gene calls are TRBV21-1 and TRBJ1-5; TRBD1 reflects the table's D call only, with no check against the DNA. TRBV21-1 is shown as a pseudogene. CDR3: CASSKPRQGGQPQHF. CDR3 sequence (DNA): TGTGCCAGCAGCAAGCCCAGACAGGGGGGTCAGCCCCAGCATTTT.